Listed below are T cell receptor beta chains from one sample, sequenced in a study of beta chain features in type 1 diabetes. Data came from immunoSEQ multiplex PCR; TCRdb stores just in-frame clones and leaves some out. The sample lists over 350,000 clones, over 13% occurring once. Sequencing was performed on naive CD4+ T cells from blood. All receptors derive from a woman aged 18-29 years in good health. Each CDR3 is given with its conserved first and last residue. The D gene is left open where the match is weak. Rows may omit the clone size; those that give it use once, few, many or a size class.

CASSRLGESYEQYF	TGTGCCAGCAGTAGACTAGGGGAGTCCTACGAGCAGTACTTC	TRBV6-5	TRBJ2-7	NA	NA
CASSLTVPGYGYTF	TGCGCCAGCAGCTTGACCGTACCGGGCTATGGCTACACCTTC	TRBV5-1	TRBJ1-2	NA	NA
CASSYAGTGDGYTF	TGTGCCAGCAGTTACGCAGGGACAGGGGACGGCTACACCTTC	TRBV6-5	TRBJ1-2	TRBD1	few
CASSELLAGGSYEQYF	TGTGCCAGCAGTGAGTTGCTAGCGGGAGGTTCCTACGAGCAGTACTTC	TRBV2	TRBJ2-7	TRBD2	few
CASSLSTLAGIYNEQFF	TGTGCCAGCAGCTTATCGACACTAGCGGGAATATACAATGAGCAGTTCTTC	TRBV11-2	TRBJ2-1	TRBD2	few
CAWISAISSYNEQFF	TGTGCCTGGATCTCCGCAATTAGCTCCTACAATGAGCAGTTCTTC	TRBV30	TRBJ2-1	NA	NA
CASSIDRVREQYF	TGTGCCAGTAGTATTGACAGGGTGCGGGAGCAGTACTTC	TRBV19	TRBJ2-7	TRBD1	NA
CSVADTGELFF	TGCAGCGTTGCGGACACCGGGGAGCTGTTTTTT	TRBV29-1	TRBJ2-2	NA	NA
CASSPDRANIQYF	TGTGCCAGCAGCCCCGACAGGGCAAACATTCAGTACTTC	TRBV7-8	TRBJ2-4	TRBD1	NA
CASSLDYFNTGELFF	TGTGCCAGCAGTTTGGACTACTTCAACACCGGGGAGCTGTTTTTT	TRBV6-6	TRBJ2-2	NA	NA
CASRRTGSYEQYF	TGTGCCAGCAGAAGAACAGGGTCCTACGAGCAGTACTTC	TRBV11-2	TRBJ2-7	NA	NA
CASSVRTWEETQYF	TGTGCCAGCAGCGTACGGACTTGGGAAGAGACCCAGTACTTC	TRBV7-9	TRBJ2-5	NA	few
CASTAYEQYF	TGTGCCAGCACAGCCTACGAGCAGTACTTC	TRBV2	TRBJ2-7	NA	once
CASSLLTSPLEQFF	TGTGCCAGCAGCCTTCTGACTAGCCCCCTTGAGCAGTTCTTC	TRBV9	TRBJ2-1	TRBD2	NA
CSAREGGGYTF	TGCAGTGCTAGAGAGGGGGGGGGCTACACCTTC	TRBV20-1	TRBJ1-2	NA	NA
CASSLGVADQETQYF	TGTGCCAGCAGCTTGGGTGTGGCGGACCAAGAGACCCAGTACTTC	TRBV5-4	TRBJ2-5	NA	NA
CASSWLRTRTGELFF	TGTGCCAGCTCCTGGCTGAGGACAAGAACCGGGGAGCTGTTTTTT	TRBV7-9	TRBJ2-2	NA	NA
CASSRRASGSFNEQFF	TGCGCCAGCAGCCGAAGGGCTAGCGGGAGTTTCAATGAGCAGTTCTTC	TRBV4-3	TRBJ2-1	TRBD2	few
CASSIGLAGGPPGEQFF	TGTGCCAGTAGTATCGGGCTAGCGGGAGGGCCCCCGGGAGAGCAGTTCTTC	TRBV19	TRBJ2-1	TRBD2	few
CASSVGSGSAVGELFF	TGTGCCAGCAGCGTAGGTAGCGGGAGTGCGGTCGGGGAGCTGTTTTTT	TRBV9	TRBJ2-2	TRBD2	few
CSVPTSSALDNEQFF	TGCAGCGTGCCAACTTCCTCCGCGCTCGACAATGAGCAGTTCTTC	TRBV29-1	TRBJ2-1	NA	NA
CSEQGAYEQYF	TGCAGTGAACAGGGGGCGTACGAGCAGTACTTC	TRBV20-1	TRBJ2-7	TRBD1	NA
CAISGSSGGRETQYF	TGTGCCATCAGTGGTTCTAGCGGAGGGAGGGAGACCCAGTACTTC	TRBV10-3	TRBJ2-5	TRBD2	few
CSVSVGGNTEAFF	TGCAGCGTGTCAGTTGGAGGAAACACTGAAGCTTTCTTT	TRBV29-1	TRBJ1-1	NA	few
CASSGTAGDQPQHF	TGTGCCAGCAGTGGGACCGCCGGGGATCAGCCCCAGCATTTT	TRBV2	TRBJ1-5	NA	NA
CASSLKLAGSTDTQYF	TGTGCCAGCAGCTTAAAATTGGCGGGTAGCACAGATACGCAGTATTTT	TRBV7-3	TRBJ2-3	NA	NA
CASAGQGPYEQYF	TGTGCCAGCGCTGGACAGGGCCCCTACGAGCAGTACTTC	TRBV6-6	TRBJ2-7	TRBD1	NA
CASSFKQGALLYEQYF	TGTGCCAGCAGTTTCAAACAGGGGGCCTTACTCTACGAGCAGTACTTC	TRBV28	TRBJ2-7	TRBD1	NA